A selection of T cell receptor beta chains follows, all from one sample in a study of shared clonotypes between healthy human individuals. Profiling relied on immunoSEQ multiplex PCR, and the TCRdb table lists in-frame clones only, not all of them. The data contain roughly 2,000,000 clones, roughly 95% of them singletons. The sample was naive CD8+ T cells from PBMCs. These receptors originate from a young man in good health. Some clones in this sample may be carry-over from other donors' samples. CDR3s include the opening cysteine and the closing phenylalanine or tryptophan. A D gene is named only where the DNA matches it firmly. Expanded clones get a size class; other rows say once, few or many, or leave the size out.

abundance: -; v_gene: TRBV10-3; j_gene: TRBJ2-1; d_gene: -; CDR3aa: CAISEEQGWNEQFF; CDR3nt: TGTGCCATCAGTGAGGAACAGGGATGGAATGAGCAGTTCTTC
abundance: -; v_gene: TRBV4-1; j_gene: TRBJ2-1; d_gene: -; CDR3aa: CASSQGGTYNEQFF; CDR3nt: TGCGCCAGCAGCCAAGGGGGCACCTACAATGAGCAGTTCTTC
abundance: once; v_gene: TRBV4-1; j_gene: TRBJ2-5; d_gene: -; CDR3aa: CASSQDIAAWGETQYF; CDR3nt: TGCGCCAGCAGCCAAGACATAGCGGCCTGGGGGGAGACCCAGTACTTC
abundance: -; v_gene: TRBV5-5; j_gene: TRBJ2-7; d_gene: TRBD2; CDR3aa: CASSLEGAGVMYEQYF; CDR3nt: TGTGCCAGCAGCTTGGAGGGAGCGGGAGTAATGTACGAGCAGTACTTC
abundance: -; v_gene: TRBV27; j_gene: TRBJ2-7; d_gene: TRBD1; CDR3aa: CASSPRTGVGEQYF; CDR3nt: TGTGCCAGCAGTCCACGGACAGGGGTCGGCGAGCAGTACTTC
abundance: few; v_gene: TRBV4-1; j_gene: TRBJ1-5; d_gene: -; CDR3aa: CASSPRGESNQPQHF; CDR3nt: TGCGCCAGCAGCCCTCGTGGAGAAAGCAATCAGCCCCAGCATTTT
abundance: -; v_gene: TRBV5-1; j_gene: TRBJ2-3; d_gene: TRBD2; CDR3aa: CASRGMRTSGRSRGTDTQYF; CDR3nt: TGCGCCAGCAGGGGGATGAGGACTAGCGGGAGATCACGAGGCACAGATACGCAGTATTTT
abundance: -; v_gene: TRBV27; j_gene: TRBJ2-1; d_gene: -; CDR3aa: CASSLSLNNEQFF; CDR3nt: TGTGCCAGCAGTTTATCTCTAAACAATGAGCAGTTCTTC
abundance: -; v_gene: TRBV4-3; j_gene: TRBJ2-6; d_gene: -; CDR3aa: CASSQDRPIVSGANVLTF; CDR3nt: TGCGCCAGCAGCCAAGATCGGCCCATCGTCTCTGGGGCCAACGTCCTGACTTTC
abundance: once; v_gene: TRBV7-9; j_gene: TRBJ2-5; d_gene: -; CDR3aa: CASTIDGTPGETQYF; CDR3nt: TGTGCCAGCACCATAGATGGGACTCCGGGGGAGACCCAGTACTTC
abundance: -; v_gene: TRBV30; j_gene: TRBJ2-3; d_gene: -; CDR3aa: CAWSLMNTDTQYF; CDR3nt: TGTGCCTGGAGTTTAATGAACACAGATACGCAGTATTTT
abundance: -; v_gene: TRBV27; j_gene: TRBJ2-2; d_gene: -; CDR3aa: CASSLSQTNTGELFF; CDR3nt: TGTGCCAGCAGTTTATCACAAACGAACACCGGGGAGCTGTTTTTT
abundance: -; v_gene: TRBV13; j_gene: TRBJ1-1; d_gene: -; CDR3aa: CASSLDSNTEAFF; CDR3nt: TGTGCCAGCAGCTTAGATTCGAACACTGAAGCTTTCTTT
abundance: -; v_gene: TRBV29-1; j_gene: TRBJ2-7; d_gene: -; CDR3aa: CSASRDNSYEQYF; CDR3nt: TGCAGCGCGAGCCGGGACAACTCCTACGAGCAGTACTTC
abundance: -; v_gene: TRBV10-3; j_gene: TRBJ2-1; d_gene: TRBD2; CDR3aa: CAISESASGNIEQFF; CDR3nt: TGTGCCATCAGTGAGTCGGCTAGCGGGAACATTGAGCAGTTCTTC
abundance: -; v_gene: TRBV7-9; j_gene: TRBJ2-1; d_gene: TRBD2; CDR3aa: CASSLGGLLGWGEQFF; CDR3nt: TGTGCCAGCAGCTTAGGGGGACTATTGGGATGGGGTGAGCAGTTCTTC
abundance: -; v_gene: TRBV7-9; j_gene: TRBJ1-4; d_gene: -; CDR3aa: CASSSGIGEKLFF; CDR3nt: TGTGCCAGCAGCTCGGGCATAGGCGAAAAACTGTTTTTT
abundance: -; v_gene: TRBV2; j_gene: TRBJ2-1; d_gene: TRBD2; CDR3aa: CASSEATKREGYNEQFF; CDR3nt: TGTGCCAGCAGTGAAGCTACTAAGCGGGAGGGGTACAATGAGCAGTTCTTC
abundance: -; v_gene: TRBV6-1; j_gene: TRBJ1-6; d_gene: -; CDR3aa: CASSEGATPKYNSPLHF; CDR3nt: TGTGCCAGCAGTGAAGGGGCAACACCTAAATATAATTCACCCCTCCACTTT
abundance: once; v_gene: TRBV14; j_gene: TRBJ1-2; d_gene: -; CDR3aa: CASSQDWGGPEHGYTF; CDR3nt: TGTGCCAGCAGCCAAGATTGGGGGGGTCCCGAGCATGGCTACACCTTC
abundance: -; v_gene: TRBV6-6; j_gene: TRBJ2-2; d_gene: TRBD1; CDR3aa: CASSYFRQGELFF; CDR3nt: TGTGCCAGCAGTTACTTCCGACAGGGTGAGCTGTTTTTT
abundance: once; v_gene: TRBV11-2; j_gene: TRBJ1-2; d_gene: -; CDR3aa: CASSLGWAGVNLDYGYTF; CDR3nt: TGTGCCAGCAGCTTGGGGTGGGCAGGGGTGAATTTGGACTATGGCTACACCTTC
abundance: -; v_gene: TRBV27; j_gene: TRBJ2-7; d_gene: TRBD1; CDR3aa: CASSFSDRGYEQYF; CDR3nt: TGTGCCAGCAGTTTTTCTGACAGGGGCTACGAGCAGTACTTC
abundance: -; v_gene: TRBV7-9; j_gene: TRBJ2-1; d_gene: -; CDR3aa: CASSLARSNEQFF; CDR3nt: TGTGCCAGCAGCTTGGCTAGAAGCAATGAGCAGTTCTTC
abundance: once; v_gene: TRBV28; j_gene: TRBJ2-7; d_gene: -; CDR3aa: CASSLGGVAYEQYF; CDR3nt: TGTGCCAGCAGTTTAGGAGGGGTGGCCTACGAGCAGTACTTC
abundance: -; v_gene: TRBV21-1; j_gene: TRBJ2-7; d_gene: -; CDR3aa: CASTTSGNSYEQYF; CDR3nt: TGTGCCAGCACCACTAGCGGGAACTCCTACGAGCAGTACTTC
abundance: -; v_gene: TRBV19; j_gene: TRBJ2-4; d_gene: TRBD2; CDR3aa: CASSIAGGRDIQYF; CDR3nt: TGTGCCAGTAGTATCGCGGGGGGAAGGGACATTCAGTACTTC
abundance: once; v_gene: TRBV7-6; j_gene: TRBJ1-5; d_gene: -; CDR3aa: CASSLLKGLGRPQHF; CDR3nt: TGTGCCAGCAGCCTTTTAAAGGGGCTCGGTCGGCCCCAGCATTTT
abundance: -; v_gene: TRBV28; j_gene: TRBJ2-7; d_gene: TRBD1; CDR3aa: CASSFPGTGLHEQYF; CDR3nt: TGTGCCAGCAGTTTCCCCGGGACAGGGTTACACGAGCAGTACTTC
abundance: few; v_gene: TRBV18; j_gene: TRBJ1-1; d_gene: -; CDR3aa: CASSLPGRNTEAFF; CDR3nt: TGTGCCAGCTCACTACCGGGACGCAACACTGAAGCTTTCTTT
abundance: -; v_gene: TRBV11-2; j_gene: TRBJ2-7; d_gene: -; CDR3aa: CASSASSYEQYF; CDR3nt: TGTGCCAGCAGCGCCAGCTCCTACGAGCAGTACTTC
abundance: -; v_gene: TRBV4-3; j_gene: TRBJ2-1; d_gene: TRBD2; CDR3aa: CASSQVQRERDNEQFF; CDR3nt: TGCGCCAGCAGCCAAGTCCAGCGGGAGAGGGACAATGAGCAGTTCTTC
abundance: -; v_gene: TRBV18; j_gene: TRBJ2-6; d_gene: -; CDR3aa: CASSPWGEISGANVLTF; CDR3nt: TGTGCCAGCTCACCATGGGGCGAAATCTCTGGGGCCAACGTCCTGACTTTC
abundance: -; v_gene: TRBV11-1; j_gene: TRBJ2-3; d_gene: -; CDR3aa: CASSSRTGTDTQYF; CDR3nt: TGTGCCAGCAGCTCTCGGACGGGCACAGATACGCAGTATTTT
abundance: -; v_gene: TRBV27; j_gene: TRBJ2-5; d_gene: TRBD2; CDR3aa: CASSLMVAGVRETQYF; CDR3nt: TGTGCCAGCAGTTTAATGGTAGCGGGAGTTCGGGAGACCCAGTACTTC
abundance: -; v_gene: TRBV2; j_gene: TRBJ2-1; d_gene: TRBD2; CDR3aa: CASSTTSGSIGPYNEQFF; CDR3nt: TGTGCCAGCAGTACGACTAGCGGGAGCATTGGGCCCTACAATGAGCAGTTCTTC
abundance: -; v_gene: TRBV2; j_gene: TRBJ2-1; d_gene: TRBD2; CDR3aa: CASSGSGSSYNEQFF; CDR3nt: TGTGCCAGCAGTGGTAGCGGGAGCTCCTACAATGAGCAGTTCTTC
abundance: -; v_gene: TRBV11-3; j_gene: TRBJ2-1; d_gene: TRBD2; CDR3aa: CASSPRVSGAYNEQFF; CDR3nt: TGTGCCAGCAGCCCACGGGTCAGCGGGGCCTACAATGAGCAGTTCTTC
abundance: -; v_gene: TRBV7-8; j_gene: TRBJ1-5; d_gene: -; CDR3aa: CASSLAISNQPQHF; CDR3nt: TGTGCCAGCAGCTTAGCGATCAGCAATCAGCCCCAGCATTTT
abundance: -; v_gene: TRBV2; j_gene: TRBJ1-5; d_gene: TRBD1; CDR3aa: CASSPGTDSNQPQHF; CDR3nt: TGTGCCAGCAGCCCAGGGACAGATAGCAATCAGCCCCAGCATTTT